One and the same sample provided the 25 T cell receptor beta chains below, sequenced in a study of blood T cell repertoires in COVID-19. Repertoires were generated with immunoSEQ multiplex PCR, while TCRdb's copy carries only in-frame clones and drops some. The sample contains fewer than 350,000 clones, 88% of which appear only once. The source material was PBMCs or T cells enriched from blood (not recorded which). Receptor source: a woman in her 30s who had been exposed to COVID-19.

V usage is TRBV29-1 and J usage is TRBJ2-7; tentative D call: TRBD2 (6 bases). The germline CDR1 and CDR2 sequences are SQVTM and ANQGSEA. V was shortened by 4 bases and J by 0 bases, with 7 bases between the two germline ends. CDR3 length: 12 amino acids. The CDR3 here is CSVGLVSYEQYF. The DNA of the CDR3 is TGCAGCGTTGGACTAGTCTCCTACGAGCAGTACTTC.

Here the CDR3 reads CASSLDLAGGKDTQYF. The CDR3 DNA reads TGTGCCAGCAGTTTAGACCTAGCGGGAGGCAAGGATACGCAGTATTTT. The V and J genes are TRBV28 and TRBJ2-3; the match to TRBD2 covers 11 bases. Germline lookup yields CDR1 MDHEN and CDR2 SYDVKM. Trimming at V came to 2 bases and at J to 6 bases, leaving 7 bases not matched to a gene. The CDR3 is made up of 16 amino acids.

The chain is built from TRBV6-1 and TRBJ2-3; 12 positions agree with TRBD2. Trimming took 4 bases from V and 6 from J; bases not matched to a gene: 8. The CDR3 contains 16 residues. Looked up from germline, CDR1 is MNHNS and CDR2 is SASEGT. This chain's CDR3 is CASSVVPGTSGDTQYF. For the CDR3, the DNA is TGTGCCAGCAGTGTAGTACCCGGGACTAGCGGGGATACGCAGTATTTT.

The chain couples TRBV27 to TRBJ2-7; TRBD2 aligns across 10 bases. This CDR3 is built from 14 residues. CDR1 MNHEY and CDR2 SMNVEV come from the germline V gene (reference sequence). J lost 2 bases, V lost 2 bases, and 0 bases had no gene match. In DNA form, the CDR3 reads TGTGCCAGCAGTTTAGGGACTAGCGCCTACGAGCAGTACTTC. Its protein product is CASSLGTSAYEQYF.

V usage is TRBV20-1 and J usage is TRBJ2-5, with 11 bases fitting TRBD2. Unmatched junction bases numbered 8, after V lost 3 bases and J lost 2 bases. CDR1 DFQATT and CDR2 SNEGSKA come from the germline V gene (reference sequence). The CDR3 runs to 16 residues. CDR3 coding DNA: TGCAGTGCTAGTAGGCTAGCGGGAGGCTCTCAAGAGACCCAGTACTTC. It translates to CSASRLAGGSQETQYF.

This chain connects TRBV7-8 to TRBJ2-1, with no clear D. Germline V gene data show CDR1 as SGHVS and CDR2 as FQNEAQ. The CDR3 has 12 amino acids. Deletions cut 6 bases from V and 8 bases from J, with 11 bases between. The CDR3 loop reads CASSFRIDEQFF. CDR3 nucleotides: TGTGCCAGCAGTTTTAGAATCGATGAGCAGTTCTTC.

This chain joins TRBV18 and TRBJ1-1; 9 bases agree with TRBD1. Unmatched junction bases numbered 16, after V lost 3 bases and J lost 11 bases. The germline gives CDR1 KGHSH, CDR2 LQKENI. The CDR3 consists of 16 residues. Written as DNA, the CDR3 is TGTGCCAGCTCACCCCTTACACCGGGACAGGGAGGGTCGGCTTTCTTT. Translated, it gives CASSPLTPGQGGSAFF.

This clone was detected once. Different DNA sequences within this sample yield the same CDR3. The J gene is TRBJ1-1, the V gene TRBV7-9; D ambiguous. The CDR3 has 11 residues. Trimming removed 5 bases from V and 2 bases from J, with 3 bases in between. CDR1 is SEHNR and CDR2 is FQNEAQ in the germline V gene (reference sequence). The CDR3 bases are TGTGCCAGCAGCAGCAACACTGAAGCTTTCTTT. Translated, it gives CASSSNTEAFF.

DNA for the CDR3: TGTGCCAGCAGCTTCCAGACTAATGAAAAACTGTTTTTT. Amino acids: CASSFQTNEKLFF. The chain recombines TRBV7-2 with TRBJ1-4; D is unclear. Trimming stripped 3 bases from V and 2 bases from J, with 4 bases between. Per the germline V gene, CDR1 is SGHTA and CDR2 is FQGNSA. This CDR3 has 13 residues.

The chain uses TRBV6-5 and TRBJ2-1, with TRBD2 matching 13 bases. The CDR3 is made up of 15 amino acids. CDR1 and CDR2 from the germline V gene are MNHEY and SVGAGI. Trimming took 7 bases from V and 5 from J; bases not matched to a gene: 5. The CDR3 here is CASTKGLAGNNEQFF. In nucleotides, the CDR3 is TGTGCCAGCACCAAGGGACTAGCGGGAAACAATGAGCAGTTCTTC.

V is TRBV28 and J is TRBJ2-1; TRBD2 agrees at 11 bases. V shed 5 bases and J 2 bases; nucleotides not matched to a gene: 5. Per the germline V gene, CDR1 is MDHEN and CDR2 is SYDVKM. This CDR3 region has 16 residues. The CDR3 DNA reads TGTGCCAGCAGTATGCAGACTAGCGGGACCTACAATGAGCAGTTCTTC. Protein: CASSMQTSGTYNEQFF.

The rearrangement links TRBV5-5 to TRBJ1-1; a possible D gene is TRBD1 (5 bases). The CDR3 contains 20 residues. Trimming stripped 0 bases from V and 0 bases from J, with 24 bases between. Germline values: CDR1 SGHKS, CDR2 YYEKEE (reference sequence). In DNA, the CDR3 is TGTGCCAGCAGCTTGGAAGGGGTTGCTCAAATTTCTATGATGAACACTGAAGCTTTCTTT. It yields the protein CASSLEGVAQISMMNTEAFF.

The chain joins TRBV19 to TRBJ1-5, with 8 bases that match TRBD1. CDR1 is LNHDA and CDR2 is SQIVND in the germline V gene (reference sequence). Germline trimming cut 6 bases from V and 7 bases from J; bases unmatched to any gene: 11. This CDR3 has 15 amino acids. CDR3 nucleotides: TGTGCCAGTAGCACGACAGGGGCCCCGAGGCAGCCCCAGCATTTT. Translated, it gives CASSTTGAPRQPQHF.

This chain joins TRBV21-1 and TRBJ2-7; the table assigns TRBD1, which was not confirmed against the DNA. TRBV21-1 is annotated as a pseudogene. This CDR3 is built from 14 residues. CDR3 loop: CASSSGQNSYEQYF. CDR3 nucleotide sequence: TGTGCCAGCAGCAGCGGACAGAACTCCTACGAGCAGTACTTC.

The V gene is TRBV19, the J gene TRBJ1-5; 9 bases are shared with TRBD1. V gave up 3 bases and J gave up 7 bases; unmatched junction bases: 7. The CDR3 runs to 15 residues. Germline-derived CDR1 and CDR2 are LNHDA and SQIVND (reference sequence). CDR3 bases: TGTGCCAGTAGTATTGGGACAGGGCACGGACAGCCCCAGCATTTT. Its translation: CASSIGTGHGQPQHF.

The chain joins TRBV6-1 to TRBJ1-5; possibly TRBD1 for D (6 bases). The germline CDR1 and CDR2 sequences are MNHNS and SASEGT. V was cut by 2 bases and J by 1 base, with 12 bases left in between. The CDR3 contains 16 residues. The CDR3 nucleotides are TGTGCCAGCAGTGAATGGGGGCAGCTCAGCAATCAGCCCCAGCATTTT. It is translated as CASSEWGQLSNQPQHF.

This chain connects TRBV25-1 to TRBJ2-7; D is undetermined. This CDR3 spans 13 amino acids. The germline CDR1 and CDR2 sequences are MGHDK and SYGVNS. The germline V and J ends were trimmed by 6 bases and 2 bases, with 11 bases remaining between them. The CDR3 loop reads CASRRSGTYEQYF. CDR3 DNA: TGTGCCAGCAGACGGTCAGGCACCTACGAGCAGTACTTC.

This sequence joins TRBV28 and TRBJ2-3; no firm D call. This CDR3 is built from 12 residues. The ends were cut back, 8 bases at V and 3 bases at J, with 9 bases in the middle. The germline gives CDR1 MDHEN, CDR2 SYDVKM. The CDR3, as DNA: TGTGCCAGCGCCAGCAGGACAGATACGCAGTATTTT. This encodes CASASRTDTQYF.

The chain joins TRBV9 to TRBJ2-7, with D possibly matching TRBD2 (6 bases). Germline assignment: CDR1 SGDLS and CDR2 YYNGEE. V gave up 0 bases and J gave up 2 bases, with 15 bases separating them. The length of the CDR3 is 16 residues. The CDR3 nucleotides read TGTGCCAGCAGCGTAGCTTCGGGGGACCCCCCCTACGAGCAGTACTTC. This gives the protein CASSVASGDPPYEQYF.

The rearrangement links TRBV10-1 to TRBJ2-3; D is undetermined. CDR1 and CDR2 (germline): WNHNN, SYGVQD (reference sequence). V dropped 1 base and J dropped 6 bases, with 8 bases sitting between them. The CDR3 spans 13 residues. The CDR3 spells CASSELSGDTQYF. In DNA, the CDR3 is TGCGCCAGCAGTGAGTTGTCCGGGGATACGCAGTATTTT.

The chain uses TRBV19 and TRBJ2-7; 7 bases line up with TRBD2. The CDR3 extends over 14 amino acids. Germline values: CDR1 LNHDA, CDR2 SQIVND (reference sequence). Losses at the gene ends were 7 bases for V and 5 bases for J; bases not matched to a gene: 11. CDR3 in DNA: TGTGCCAGTAAAGAGTCGAGCGGGACCAACGAGCAGTACTTC. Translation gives CASKESSGTNEQYF.

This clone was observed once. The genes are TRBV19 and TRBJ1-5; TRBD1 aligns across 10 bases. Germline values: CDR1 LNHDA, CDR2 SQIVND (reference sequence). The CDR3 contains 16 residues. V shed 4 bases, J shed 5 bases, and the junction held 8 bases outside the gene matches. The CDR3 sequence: CASSTPGQGSYQPQHF. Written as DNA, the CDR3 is TGTGCCAGTAGTACACCGGGACAGGGGTCCTATCAGCCCCAGCATTTT.

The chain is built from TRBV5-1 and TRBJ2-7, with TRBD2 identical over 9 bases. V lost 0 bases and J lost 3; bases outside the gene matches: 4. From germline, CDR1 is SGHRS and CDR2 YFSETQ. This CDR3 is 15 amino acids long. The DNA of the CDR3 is TGCGCCAGCAGCTTGGTTCTAGCGGGAAACTACGAGCAGTACTTC. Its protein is CASSLVLAGNYEQYF.

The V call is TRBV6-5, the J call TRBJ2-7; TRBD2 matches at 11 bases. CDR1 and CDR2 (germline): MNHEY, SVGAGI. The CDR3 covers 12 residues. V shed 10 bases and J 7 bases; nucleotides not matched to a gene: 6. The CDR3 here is CATDIAGGEQYF. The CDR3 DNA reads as TGTGCCACCGATATAGCGGGAGGGGAGCAGTACTTC.

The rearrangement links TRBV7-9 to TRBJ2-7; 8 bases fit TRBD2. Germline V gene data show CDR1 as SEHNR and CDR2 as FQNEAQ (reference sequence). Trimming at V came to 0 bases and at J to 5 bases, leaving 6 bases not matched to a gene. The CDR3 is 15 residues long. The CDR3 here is CASSLARAGVNEQYF. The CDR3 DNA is TGTGCCAGCAGCTTAGCACGAGCGGGAGTTAACGAGCAGTACTTC.